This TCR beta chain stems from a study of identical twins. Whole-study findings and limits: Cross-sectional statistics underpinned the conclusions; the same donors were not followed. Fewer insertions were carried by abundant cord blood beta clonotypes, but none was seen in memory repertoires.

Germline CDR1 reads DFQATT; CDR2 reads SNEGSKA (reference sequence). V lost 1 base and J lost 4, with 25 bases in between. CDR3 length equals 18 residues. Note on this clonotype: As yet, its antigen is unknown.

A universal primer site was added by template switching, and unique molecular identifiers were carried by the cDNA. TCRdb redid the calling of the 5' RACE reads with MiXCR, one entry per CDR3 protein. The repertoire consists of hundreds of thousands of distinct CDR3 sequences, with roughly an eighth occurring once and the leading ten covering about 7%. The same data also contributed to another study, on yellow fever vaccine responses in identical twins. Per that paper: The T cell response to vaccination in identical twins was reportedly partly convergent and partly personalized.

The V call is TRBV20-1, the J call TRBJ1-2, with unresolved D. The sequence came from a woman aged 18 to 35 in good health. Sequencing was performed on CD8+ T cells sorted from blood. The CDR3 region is CSARARSGTTFSGYGYTF. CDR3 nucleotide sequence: TGCAGTGCTAGAGCCAGGTCGGGTACAACTTTTTCGGGCTATGGCTACACCTTC.